The 22 T cell receptor beta chains below were found in one sample sequenced in a study of long-term antiretroviral therapy in people with HIV. At the survey level, the v3.0 immunoSEQ assay was run. Sequencing was performed with immunoSEQ multiplex PCR; in TCRdb, only in-frame clones are kept and a portion is missing. The sample lists some 15,000 clones; around 84% were seen once. Sequencing was performed on unsorted PBMCs, taken 0.1 years after starting antiretroviral therapy. Receptors originate from a man younger than 35 with HIV.

This clone has a handful of counts. The rearrangement uses TRBV2 and TRBJ1-1; D call uncertain. The CDR3 has 12 amino acids. Germline CDR1 is SNHLY and CDR2 is FYNNEI. V lost 8 bases, J lost 1 base, and 8 bases lay in between. In nucleotides, the CDR3 is TGTGCCAGCCCTAAGGGGAACACTGAAGCTTTCTTT. The encoded protein is CASPKGNTEAFF.

J is TRBJ2-7 and V is TRBV7-9, with 14 bases fitting TRBD2. CDR3 length equals 19 residues. The ends lost 5 bases at V and 4 bases at J; junction bases unmatched: 16. Germline assignment: CDR1 SEHNR and CDR2 FQNEAQ (reference sequence). The CDR3 loop reads CASSPGLAGARAREYEQYF. CDR3 in DNA: TGTGCCAGCAGCCCGGGACTAGCGGGGGCCAGAGCTCGAGAATACGAGCAGTACTTC.

The chain couples TRBV7-2 to TRBJ2-1; tentative D call: TRBD2 (6 bases). The V and J ends lost 4 bases and 10 bases respectively, with 23 bases between them. This CDR3 contains 16 residues. Germline V CDR1 and CDR2: SGHTA, FQGNSA. The CDR3 sequence is CASSSTEGSRRGEQFF. In DNA form, the CDR3 reads TGTGCCAGCAGCTCCACGGAGGGCTCTCGGCGGGGAGAGCAGTTCTTC.

J is TRBJ1-1 and V is TRBV10-3; unclear D gene. CDR1 ENHRY and CDR2 SYGVKD come from the germline V gene. The CDR3 totals 11 residues. V was pared by 7 bases and J by 1 base, with 4 bases between. The CDR3 reads CAIKENTEAFF. The DNA of the CDR3 is TGTGCCATCAAAGAGAACACTGAAGCTTTCTTT.

This clone has a single count. The chain has TRBV28 and TRBJ2-5; D gene ambiguous. This CDR3 has 13 residues. In germline, CDR1 is MDHEN, CDR2 SYDVKM. The V end lost 5 bases, the J end lost 6 bases, and 13 bases lay between the germline ends. The CDR3 spells CASSPRGRKTQYF. The CDR3 region has the DNA TGTGCCAGCAGTCCTCGAGGTCGGAAGACCCAGTACTTC. The entire variable domain, with the rest obtained from reference TRBV28 and TRBJ2-5, is as follows: DVKVTQSSRYLVKRTGEKVFLECVQDMDHENMFWYRQDPGLGLRLIYFSYDVKMKEKGDIPEGYSVSREKKERFSLILESASTNQTSMYLCASSPRGRKTQYFGPGTRLLVL.

The chain uses TRBV9 and TRBJ2-3; perhaps TRBD1 as D (6 bases). CDR1 SGDLS and CDR2 YYNGEE come from the germline V gene. Trimming pared 5 bases from V and 2 bases from J, leaving 15 bases between. The CDR3 has 15 residues. The CDR3 sequence: CASSLTGFNTDTQYF. In nucleotides, the CDR3 is TGTGCCAGCAGTCTTACAGGGTTTAACACAGATACGCAGTATTTT.

The chain is built from TRBV6-1 and TRBJ2-3; possibly TRBD2 for D (7 bases). Germline lookup yields CDR1 MNHNS and CDR2 SASEGT. V was trimmed by 2 bases and J by 4 bases, leaving 16 bases between them. The CDR3 spans 16 residues. The CDR3 loop is CASSELRGAQADTQYF. CDR3 DNA: TGTGCCAGCAGTGAACTTCGGGGGGCGCAAGCAGATACGCAGTATTTT.

The rearrangement uses TRBV27 and TRBJ2-1; 9 bases match TRBD1. CDR3 size: 17 residues. V trimming: 3 bases; J trimming: 5 bases; junction bases outside the gene matches: 11. Germline assignment: CDR1 MNHEY and CDR2 SMNVEV (reference sequence). The CDR3 DNA reads TGTGCCAGCAGTTTTCGTTTGGGACAGGGCGCTCACAATGAGCAGTTCTTC. Its protein product is CASSFRLGQGAHNEQFF.

This chain joins TRBV14 and TRBJ2-1; D possibly corresponds to TRBD1 (6 bases). Deletions cut 4 bases from V and 9 bases from J, with 19 bases between. The V gene's germline CDR1 is SGHDN and CDR2 FVKESK. The CDR3 contains 15 residues. The CDR3 is CASSPLDVSRGEQFF. The CDR3 region has the DNA TGTGCCAGCAGCCCCCTGGACGTCAGCAGGGGTGAGCAGTTCTTC. Supplemented by reference TRBV14 and TRBJ2-1, the full variable domain reads EAGVTQFPSHSVIEKGQTVTLRCDPISGHDNLYWYRRVMGKEIKFLLHFVKESKQDESGMPNNRFLAERTGGTYSTLKVQPAELEDSGVYFCASSPLDVSRGEQFFGPGTRLTVL.

This clone has only one observation. The chain employs TRBV10-2 and TRBJ2-1, with 8 bases aligning to TRBD2. V trimming: 5 bases; J trimming: 4 bases; junction bases outside the gene matches: 7. The germline CDR1 and CDR2 sequences are WSHSY and SAAADI. The CDR3 is 15 residues long. Here the CDR3 DNA reads TGCGCCAGCAGTCAAGGGACTAGGGATTACAATGAGCAGTTCTTC. Translation: CASSQGTRDYNEQFF.

The rearrangement joins TRBV19 to TRBJ2-5, with unresolved D. Trimming stripped 0 bases from V and 5 bases from J, with 10 bases between. The germline V gene has CDR1 LNHDA and CDR2 SQIVND (reference sequence). The CDR3 is 14 residues long. The CDR3 DNA is TGTGCCAGTAGTATAGACGCCCTCGAGGAGACCCAGTACTTC. This sequence encodes CASSIDALEETQYF.

This clone is a singleton in its sample. The J gene is TRBJ2-5, the V gene TRBV7-2; no clear D gene. CDR1 is SGHTA and CDR2 is FQGNSA in the germline V gene. This CDR3 comprises 12 residues. V lost 3 bases to trimming and J lost 6 bases, with 8 bases between them. The CDR3 region is CASSFSLQTQYF. CDR3 bases: TGTGCCAGCAGCTTCAGCCTACAGACCCAGTACTTC. The entire variable domain, with the rest obtained from reference TRBV7-2 and TRBJ2-5, is as follows: GAGVSQSPSNKVTEKGKDVELRCDPISGHTALYWYRQSLGQGLEFLIYFQGNSAPDKSGLPSDRFSAERTGGSVSTLTIQRTQQEDSAVYLCASSFSLQTQYFGPGTRLLVL.

This chain uses TRBV4-2 with TRBJ2-3, with D uncertain. The V end lost 0 bases, the J end lost 2 bases, and 9 bases lay between the germline ends. CDR1 is LGHNA and CDR2 is YNFKEQ in the germline V gene. The CDR3 extends over 15 amino acids. This CDR3 reads CASSQESGFTDTQYF. As DNA, the CDR3 is TGTGCCAGCAGCCAAGAGTCTGGATTCACAGATACGCAGTATTTT.

This clone occurred once. The rearrangement joins TRBV7-3 to TRBJ1-1; D remains ambiguous. Trimming stripped 3 bases from V and 3 bases from J, with 8 bases between. This CDR3 comprises 13 residues. Germline V gene data show CDR1 as SGHTA and CDR2 as FQGTGA. The CDR3 bases are TGTGCCAGCAGCTTCGTGTTTGACACTGAAGCTTTCTTT. It codes for CASSFVFDTEAFF.

As DNA, the CDR3 is TGTGCCAGCAGCTTGAAGGGCTCTGCTGAAGCTTTCTTT. The encoded protein is CASSLKGSAEAFF. The gene calls are TRBV5-6 and TRBJ1-1, with D unresolved. The CDR3 sequence is 13 residues long. Germline V CDR1 and CDR2: SGHDT, YYEEEE. The V and J ends lost 1 base and 6 bases respectively, with 10 bases between them.

Comment on this clone: The junction differs from germline at one of its ends, possibly a read error. This chain joins TRBV7-7 and TRBJ2-1, with D hard to call. The CDR3 length is 13 residues. Germline CDR1 is SSHAT and CDR2 is FNYEAQ (reference sequence). The CDR3, as DNA: TGTGCTAGCAGCCCGACTGCGTACAATGAGCAGTTCTTC. This gives the protein CASSPTAYNEQFF.

DNA for the CDR3: TGCGCCAGCAGCCAATCCACGACGGTCATGGGCCAAGAGACCCAGTACTTC. It encodes CASSQSTTVMGQETQYF. The genes are TRBV4-1 and TRBJ2-5; D unresolved. CDR1 is MGHRA, CDR2 YSYEKL, per germline. This CDR3 has 17 residues. The germline V and J ends were trimmed by 2 bases and 1 base, with 17 bases remaining between them.

This clone was recorded a few times. This sequence joins TRBV5-4 and TRBJ1-2, with TRBD1 identical over 10 bases. V lost 6 bases to trimming and J lost 4 bases; unmatched junction nucleotides: 6. Germline CDR1 is SGHNT and CDR2 is YYREEE (reference sequence). The CDR3 has 14 amino acids. In DNA, the CDR3 is TGTGCCAGCACCTCTGGGACAGGGGCCTATGGCTACACCTTC. This codes for CASTSGTGAYGYTF.

This clone appeared once. The rearrangement links TRBV27 to TRBJ1-2; D not certain. V dropped 5 bases and J dropped 2 bases, with 9 bases sitting between them. Per the germline V gene, CDR1 is MNHEY and CDR2 is SMNVEV (reference sequence). The CDR3 runs 13 residues. The CDR3 protein is CASSLLGNYGYTF. CDR3 coding DNA: TGTGCCAGCAGTCTGCTGGGGAACTATGGCTACACCTTC.

The chain combines TRBV9 with TRBJ2-1; 13 bases align to TRBD2. J gave up 7 bases and V 4 bases, and 5 bases lay outside the gene matches. The CDR3 runs to 15 residues. Per germline, CDR1 SGDLS and CDR2 YYNGEE. The CDR3 protein is CASSPRTSGSNEQFF. CDR3 coding DNA: TGTGCCAGCAGCCCTCGGACTAGCGGGAGTAATGAGCAGTTCTTC.

This clone has just one count. V gene TRBV4-3 combines with J gene TRBJ2-7, with D possibly matching TRBD1 (5 bases). Germline V CDR1 and CDR2: LGHNA, YSLEER. The CDR3 has 15 amino acids. Between the trimmed V and J ends, which lost 0 bases and 2 bases, there was a span of 11 bases. CDR3 region: CASSQERGGTYEQYF. The DNA of the CDR3 is TGCGCCAGCAGCCAAGAAAGGGGCGGAACCTACGAGCAGTACTTC.

V usage is TRBV19 and J usage is TRBJ1-3, with D unresolved. The germline V and J ends were trimmed by 3 bases and 0 bases, with 21 bases remaining between them. Germline V CDR1 and CDR2: LNHDA, SQIVND (reference sequence). The CDR3 is made up of 19 amino acids. Here the CDR3 reads CASSMSYSPIFSSGNTIYF. For the CDR3, the DNA is TGTGCCAGTAGTATGTCCTACAGCCCAATCTTCTCCTCTGGAAACACCATATATTTT.